These 13 T cell receptor beta chains came from one sample sequenced in a study of beta chain features in type 1 diabetes. These receptors' antigens are unknown. As every portion of the isolated RNA was reverse transcribed, the sequencing read expressed TCRB transcripts. The data were produced by immunoSEQ multiplex PCR, yet TCRdb's version contains in-frame clones alone and is incomplete. The sample carries some 250,000 clones, 11% recorded once. Overall study findings and caveats: A moderate, significant TCRB CDR3 shortening appeared in type 1 diabetes across four CD4+ subsets.

Sequencing was done on a sample of naive CD4+ T cells from blood. Every receptor here comes from a man aged 25 to 40 with type 1 diabetes.

V and J are TRBV4-3 and TRBJ2-2; D might be TRBD1 (6 bases). Germline CDR1 and CDR2: LGHNA and YSLEER. The CDR3 is made up of 15 amino acids. The V and J ends lost 2 bases and 4 bases respectively, with 11 bases between them. CDR3 nucleotides: TGCGCCAGCAGCCAAAGGGGGACCGCCACCGGGGAGCTGTTTTTT. Its translation is CASSQRGTATGELFF.

This clone has more than one count but fewer than ten. V and J are TRBV19 and TRBJ2-5; weak D call: TRBD2 (6 bases). With 5 bases removed from V and 1 base from J, the gap between germline ends came to 11 bases. Germline CDR1 LNHDA, CDR2 SQIVND (reference sequence). The CDR3 totals 14 residues. CDR3 in amino acids: CASSPGLIQETQYF. The CDR3, as DNA: TGTGCCAGTAGTCCGGGACTGATCCAAGAGACCCAGTACTTC.

This clone was observed a few times. This chain connects TRBV4-3 to TRBJ2-7; D is unclear. The CDR3 covers 13 residues. The V end lost 1 base, the J end lost 3 bases, and 7 bases lay between the germline ends. The germline V gene has CDR1 LGHNA and CDR2 YSLEER. CDR3 sequence (DNA): TGCGCCAGCAGCCAAGTTCCCTACTACGAGCAGTACTTC. Encoded protein: CASSQVPYYEQYF.

This chain links TRBV20-1 with TRBJ2-7; D possibly corresponds to TRBD2 (5 bases). Germline CDR1 and CDR2: DFQATT and SNEGSKA (reference sequence). The CDR3 totals 11 residues. V was pared by 6 bases and J by 6 bases, with 12 bases between. CDR3 sequence reads: CSASSGIEQYF. In DNA form, the CDR3 reads TGCAGTGCCAGTTCGGGGATCGAGCAGTACTTC.

This clone was seen a handful of times. The rearrangement joins TRBV29-1 to TRBJ2-5; D may be TRBD2 (5 bases). The CDR3 has 11 amino acids. V lost 7 bases and J 0 bases, leaving 6 bases between the germline ends. Germline loops: CDR1 SQVTM, CDR2 ANQGSEA. The CDR3 nucleotides read TGCAGCGCTAGCAACCAAGAGACCCAGTACTTC. This gives the protein CSASNQETQYF.

This clone has just a few counts. This chain links TRBV6-5 with TRBJ2-7; D is unresolved. Between the trimmed V and J ends, which lost 6 bases and 2 bases, there was a span of 14 bases. CDR1 and CDR2 from the germline V gene are MNHEY and SVGAGI. The CDR3 runs 14 residues. The CDR3 is CASSLYFRTYEQYF. As DNA, the CDR3 is TGTGCCAGCAGCCTATATTTTCGCACCTACGAGCAGTACTTC.

This clone was recorded a few times. V is TRBV29-1 and J is TRBJ1-2, with D maybe TRBD1 (6 bases). Germline-derived CDR1 and CDR2 are SQVTM and ANQGSEA. The CDR3 length is 14 residues. Trimming pared 3 bases from V and 5 bases from J, leaving 16 bases between. CDR3 DNA: TGCAGCGTTGACGGGCCCTCTAGGGGGTATGGCTACACCTTC. Translated: CSVDGPSRGYGYTF.

The chain combines TRBV5-1 with TRBJ2-2; no clear D. V gave up 4 bases and J gave up 3 bases, with 7 bases separating them. Germline loops: CDR1 SGHRS, CDR2 YFSETQ. There are 13 residues in the CDR3. The CDR3 bases are TGCGCCAGCAGCCCCCAGGACACCGGGGAGCTGTTTTTT. Translated, it gives CASSPQDTGELFF.

In its sample, this clone was seen a few times. This sequence joins TRBV7-2 and TRBJ1-6, with D tentatively TRBD1 (5 bases). The CDR3 covers 13 residues. V dropped 4 bases and J dropped 10 bases, with 11 bases sitting between them. Germline V CDR1 and CDR2: SGHTA, FQGNSA. CDR3 nucleotides: TGTGCCAGCAGCTGGGGACTCGTGTCACCCCTCCACTTT. Amino acid sequence: CASSWGLVSPLHF.

This chain connects TRBV6-5 to TRBJ1-2, with 11 positions matching TRBD1. Germline V gene sequence: CDR1 MNHEY, CDR2 SVGAGI. With 3 bases clipped from V and 4 bases from J, the junction kept 4 bases outside the gene matches. The length of the CDR3 is 15 residues. The DNA for the CDR3 is TGTGCCAGCAGTTATACCGGGACAGGGGGCTATGGCTACACCTTC. Its translation: CASSYTGTGGYGYTF.

This clone was counted a few times. The V gene is TRBV4-2, the J gene TRBJ1-1, with a weak D call TRBD1 (6 bases). CDR1 LGHNA and CDR2 YNFKEQ come from the germline V gene. The CDR3 has 14 residues. V was cut by 1 base and J by 8 bases, with 14 bases left in between. The CDR3 protein is CASSQGGFGTEAFF. Written as DNA, the CDR3 is TGTGCCAGCAGCCAAGGGGGCTTCGGGACAGAAGCTTTCTTT.

This clone was seen more than once but under ten times. The J gene is TRBJ2-1, the V gene TRBV5-1; 7 bases are shared with TRBD1. Germline CDR1 and CDR2: SGHRS and YFSETQ. Trimming removed 0 bases from V and 0 bases from J; junction bases left unmatched: 3. CDR3 length equals 16 residues. CDR3 protein: CASSLAGTVSYNEQFF. CDR3 nucleotide sequence: TGCGCCAGCAGCTTGGCCGGGACAGTCTCCTACAATGAGCAGTTCTTC.

The chain carries TRBV6-5 and TRBJ2-3; possible D gene TRBD1, 6 bases. Trimming took 6 bases from V and 0 from J, leaving 13 bases between them. Germline V gene sequence: CDR1 MNHEY, CDR2 SVGAGI. The CDR3 totals 15 residues. CDR3 protein: CASRTQGSSTDTQYF. The CDR3 DNA follows: TGTGCCAGCAGGACACAGGGTTCTAGCACAGATACGCAGTATTTT.